One T cell receptor beta chain is described in this entry. Its antigen is still unknown. This sample was taken from a study of T cell responses to AZD1222 COVID-19 vaccine. General observations from the study: All repertoire sampling was performed exclusively after the peak T cell response. Spike-specific TCR breadth and depth grew following two AZD1222 doses. Clonal diversity may have been underestimated, and the donors were mostly white British, with more females than males.

V shed 5 bases, J shed 5 bases, and the junction held 3 bases outside the gene matches. This CDR3 is 14 amino acids long. Germline-derived CDR1 and CDR2 are SGHDN and FVKESK. Clones were sequenced by immunoSEQ multiplex PCR, and TCRdb holds only the in-frame ones, with some missing. Of fewer than 120,000 clones in the sample, over 85% were seen once. This receptor was obtained from an adult who received the AZD1222 COVID-19 vaccine. The V gene is TRBV14, the J gene TRBJ1-6, with 7 bases that match TRBD1. Sequenced material: peripheral blood, taken 28 days after the second AZD1222 dose. CDR3 amino acids: CASSFGQDNSPLHF. The CDR3 DNA reads as TGTGCCAGCAGCTTCGGACAGGATAATTCACCCCTCCACTTT.